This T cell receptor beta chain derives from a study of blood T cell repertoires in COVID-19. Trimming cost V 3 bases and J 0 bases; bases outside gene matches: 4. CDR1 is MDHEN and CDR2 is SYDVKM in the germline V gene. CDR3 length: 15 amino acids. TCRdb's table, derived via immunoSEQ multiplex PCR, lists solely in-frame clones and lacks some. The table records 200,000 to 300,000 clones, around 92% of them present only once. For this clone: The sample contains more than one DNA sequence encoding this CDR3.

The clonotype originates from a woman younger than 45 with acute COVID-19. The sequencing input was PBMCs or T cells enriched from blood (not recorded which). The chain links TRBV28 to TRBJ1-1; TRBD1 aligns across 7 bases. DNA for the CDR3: TGTGCCAGCAGTTTCGGACAGGTAATGAACACTGAAGCTTTCTTT. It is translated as CASSFGQVMNTEAFF. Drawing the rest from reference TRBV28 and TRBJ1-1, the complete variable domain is DVKVTQSSRYLVKRTGEKVFLECVQDMDHENMFWYRQDPGLGLRLIYFSYDVKMKEKGDIPEGYSVSREKKERFSLILESASTNQTSMYLCASSFGQVMNTEAFFGQGTRLTVV.